This T cell receptor (beta chain) was obtained from a study of OX40 agonist ivuxolimab in advanced cancers. Study-level results: The average count of expanded clones was higher among CD8+ T cells than among CD4+.

The repertoire was sequenced with immunoSEQ multiplex PCR; TCRdb's copy has only in-frame clones and lacks some. Altogether about 38,000 clones are present, roughly nine tenths being singletons, with the ten largest covering around 40%. The germline V gene has CDR1 SGDLS and CDR2 YYNGEE. This CDR3 contains 17 residues. V shed 1 base and J 2 bases; nucleotides not matched to a gene: 8. A remark on this clone: The antigen remains unidentified.

V and J are TRBV9 and TRBJ2-2, with 7 bases that match TRBD2. The sequencing used CD4+ or CD8+ T cells sorted from blood, collected in a trial of the OX40 agonist ivuxolimab. The TCR originated in an adult with an advanced solid tumor such as melanoma, head and neck, liver or kidney cancer. CDR3 in amino acids: CASSVPPGGPNTGELFF. CDR3 sequence (DNA): TGTGCCAGCAGCGTACCACCGGGGGGTCCTAACACCGGGGAGCTGTTTTTT.